The 5 T cell receptor beta chains listed next were all sequenced from one sample in a study of blood T cell repertoires in COVID-19. Sequencing was performed with immunoSEQ multiplex PCR; in TCRdb, only in-frame clones are kept and a portion is missing. Of under 200,000 clones listed, more than 85% are singletons. Sequenced material: PBMCs or T cells enriched from blood (not recorded which). These receptors came from a woman aged 50 to 60 who had recovered from COVID-19.

The chain uses TRBV29-1 and TRBJ2-7; a possible D gene is TRBD1 (6 bases). Trimming cost V 5 bases and J 6 bases, with 17 bases left between them. Looked up from germline, CDR1 is SQVTM and CDR2 is ANQGSEA. There are 13 residues in the CDR3. The CDR3 loop is CSVLGRGEGEQYF. The CDR3 DNA reads TGCAGCGTTTTGGGCAGGGGTGAAGGCGAGCAGTACTTC.

The chain is built from TRBV12-3 or TRBV12-4 and TRBJ1-1; D ambiguous. V was pared by 3 bases and J by 8 bases, with 10 bases between. This CDR3 region has 12 residues. The CDR3 reads CASSLDGQEAFF. The DNA for the CDR3 is TGTGCCAGCAGTTTGGATGGGCAAGAAGCTTTCTTT.

The V call is TRBV25-1, the J call TRBJ2-1; possibly TRBD2 for D (5 bases). CDR1 is MGHDK and CDR2 is SYGVNS in the germline V gene. Trimming stripped 3 bases from V and 12 bases from J, with 15 bases between. There are 13 residues in the CDR3. CDR3 DNA sequence: TGTGCCAGCAGTGAGTTGAGGGTTGGAGGGCAGTTCTTC. Protein: CASSELRVGGQFF.

The rearrangement joins TRBV5-4 to TRBJ2-1, with 8 bases fitting TRBD2. Germline V gene lookup returns CDR1 SGHNT and CDR2 YYREEE (reference sequence). V dropped 4 bases and J dropped 1; count of bases not matched to a gene: 4. The length of the CDR3 is 15 residues. The CDR3 loop is CASSKLAGSYNEQFF. The CDR3 DNA sequence: TGTGCCAGCAGCAAATTAGCGGGGTCCTACAATGAGCAGTTCTTC.

The V call is TRBV5-4, the J call TRBJ2-4; maybe TRBD1 (5 bases). Trimming cost V 2 bases and J 8 bases, with 20 bases left between them. This CDR3 has 16 amino acids. The germline gives CDR1 SGHNT, CDR2 YYREEE (reference sequence). CDR3 DNA sequence: TGTGCCAGCAGCTTTAGGTTAACAGGCGATGGGGACATTCAGTACTTC. Translating it yields CASSFRLTGDGDIQYF.